The source of this TCR beta chain is a study of blood T cell repertoires in COVID-19. Data came from immunoSEQ multiplex PCR; TCRdb stores just in-frame clones and leaves some out. The top ten clones hold approximately 3.7% of a sample with around 100,000 clones, about 91% of them seen once. The germline V gene has CDR1 SGHRS and CDR2 YFSETQ. The CDR3 covers 15 residues. Trimming cost V 0 bases and J 6 bases, with 14 bases left between them. The chain has TRBV5-1 and TRBJ2-3; no reliable D call. Sequencing was done on a sample of peripheral blood. This clonotype was obtained from a human donor in a cohort sampled during active COVID-19. The CDR3 bases are TGCGCCAGCAGCTTGGCCGCACTCCTCTCGGATACGCAGTATTTT. Protein product: CASSLAALLSDTQYF.